This record looks at one T cell receptor beta chain sequence and its context. Germline V gene lookup returns CDR1 LGHDT and CDR2 YNNKEL (reference sequence). The ends lost 6 bases at V and 1 base at J; junction bases unmatched: 4. CDR3 length: 15 residues. Clones were read by immunoSEQ multiplex PCR, and TCRdb kept only the in-frame ones, dropping some. The table lists 27,000 or so clones, about 89% of them singletons. The sample belongs to a study of blood T cell repertoires in COVID-19. This TCR was recovered from a man aged 65 to 79 with active COVID-19. The chain couples TRBV3-1 (or the pseudogene TRBV3-2) to TRBJ2-3; 10 bases match TRBD2. Sequencing was done on a sample of peripheral blood. The CDR3 spells CASRLTSGGTDTQYF. DNA of the CDR3: TGTGCCAGCAGGCTCACTAGCGGGGGCACAGATACGCAGTATTTT.